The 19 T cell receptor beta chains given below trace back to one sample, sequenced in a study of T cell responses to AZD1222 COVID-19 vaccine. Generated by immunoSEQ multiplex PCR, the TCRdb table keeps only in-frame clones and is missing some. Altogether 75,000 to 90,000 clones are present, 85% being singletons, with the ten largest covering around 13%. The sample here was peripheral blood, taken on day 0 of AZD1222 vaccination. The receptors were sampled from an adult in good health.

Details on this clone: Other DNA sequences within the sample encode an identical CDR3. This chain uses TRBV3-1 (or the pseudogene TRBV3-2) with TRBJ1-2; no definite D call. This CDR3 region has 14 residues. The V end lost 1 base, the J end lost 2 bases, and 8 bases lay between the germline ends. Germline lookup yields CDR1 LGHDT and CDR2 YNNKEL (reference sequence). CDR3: CASSQAAANYGYTF. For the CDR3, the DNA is TGTGCCAGCAGCCAAGCCGCGGCAAACTATGGCTACACCTTC.

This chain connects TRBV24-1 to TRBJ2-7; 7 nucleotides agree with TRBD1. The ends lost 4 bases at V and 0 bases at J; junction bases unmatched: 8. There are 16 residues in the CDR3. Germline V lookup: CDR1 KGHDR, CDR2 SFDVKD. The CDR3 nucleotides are TGTGCCACCAGTGAGTCCGGGACAGAGTTCTCCTACGAGCAGTACTTC. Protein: CATSESGTEFSYEQYF.

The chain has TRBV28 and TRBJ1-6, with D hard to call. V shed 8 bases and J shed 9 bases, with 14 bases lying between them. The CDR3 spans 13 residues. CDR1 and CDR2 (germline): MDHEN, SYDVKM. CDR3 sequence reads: CASYRGVGSPLHF. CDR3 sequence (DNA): TGTGCCAGCTACCGCGGGGTAGGTTCACCCCTCCACTTT.

The CDR3 region is CATRSGGNLVDTQYF. The CDR3 coding sequence is TGTGCCACCAGGTCAGGGGGCAATTTAGTGGATACGCAGTATTTT. The V call is TRBV24-1, the J call TRBJ2-3; 8 nucleotides match TRBD1. CDR1 is KGHDR, CDR2 SFDVKD, per germline. The CDR3 loop spans 15 amino acids. Trimming cost V 7 bases and J 6 bases; bases outside gene matches: 11.

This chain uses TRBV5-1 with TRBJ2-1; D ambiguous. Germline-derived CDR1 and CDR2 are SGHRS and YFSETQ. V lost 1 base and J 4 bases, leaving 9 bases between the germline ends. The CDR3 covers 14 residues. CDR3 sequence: CASSLRVGYNEQFF. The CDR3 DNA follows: TGCGCCAGCAGCTTGAGGGTAGGGTACAATGAGCAGTTCTTC.

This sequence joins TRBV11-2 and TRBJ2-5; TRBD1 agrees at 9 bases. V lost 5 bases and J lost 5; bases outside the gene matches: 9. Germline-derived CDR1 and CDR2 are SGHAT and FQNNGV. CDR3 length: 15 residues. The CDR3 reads CASSHGTGRGETQYF. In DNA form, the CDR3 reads TGTGCCAGCAGCCATGGGACAGGGCGGGGGGAGACCCAGTACTTC. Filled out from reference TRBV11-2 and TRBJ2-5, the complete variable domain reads EAGVAQSPRYKIIEKRQSVAFWCNPISGHATLYWYQQILGQGPKLLIQFQNNGVVDDSQLPKDRFSAERLKGVDSTLKIQPAKLEDSAVYLCASSHGTGRGETQYFGPGTRLLVL.

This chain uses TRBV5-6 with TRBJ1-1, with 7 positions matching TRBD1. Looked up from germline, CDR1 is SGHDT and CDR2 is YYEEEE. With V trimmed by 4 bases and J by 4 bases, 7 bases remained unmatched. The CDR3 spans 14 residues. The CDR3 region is CASSRVTGVTEAFF. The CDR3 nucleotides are TGTGCCAGCAGCAGAGTAACAGGGGTCACTGAAGCTTTCTTT.

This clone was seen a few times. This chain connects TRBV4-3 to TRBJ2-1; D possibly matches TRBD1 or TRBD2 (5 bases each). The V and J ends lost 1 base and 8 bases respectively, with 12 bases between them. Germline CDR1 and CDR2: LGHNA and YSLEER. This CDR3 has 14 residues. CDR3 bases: TGCGCCAGCAGCCAAGTGGGGGTGCTCGATGAGCAGTTCTTC. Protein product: CASSQVGVLDEQFF.

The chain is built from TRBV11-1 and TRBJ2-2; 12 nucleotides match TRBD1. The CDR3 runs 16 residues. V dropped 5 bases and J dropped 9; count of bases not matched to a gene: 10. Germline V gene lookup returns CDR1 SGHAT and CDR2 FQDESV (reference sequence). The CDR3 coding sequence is TGTGCCAGCAGCCTACTCGGGACAGGGGGCGGAAGGGAGCTGTTTTTT. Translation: CASSLLGTGGGRELFF.

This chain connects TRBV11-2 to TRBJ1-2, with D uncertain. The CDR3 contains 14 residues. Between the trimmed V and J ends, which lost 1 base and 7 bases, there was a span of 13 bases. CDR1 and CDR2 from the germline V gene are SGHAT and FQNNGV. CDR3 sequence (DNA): TGTGCCAGCAGCTTAGCTGGTCAGACTTTTGGCTACACCTTC. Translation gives CASSLAGQTFGYTF. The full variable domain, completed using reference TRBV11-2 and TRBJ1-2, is EAGVAQSPRYKIIEKRQSVAFWCNPISGHATLYWYQQILGQGPKLLIQFQNNGVVDDSQLPKDRFSAERLKGVDSTLKIQPAKLEDSAVYLCASSLAGQTFGYTFGSGTRLTVV.

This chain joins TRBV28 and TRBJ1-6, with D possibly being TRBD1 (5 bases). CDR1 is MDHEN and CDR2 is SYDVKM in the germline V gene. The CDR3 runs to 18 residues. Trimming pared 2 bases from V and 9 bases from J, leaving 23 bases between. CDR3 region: CASSLPHPGRGVSSPLHF. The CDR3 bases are TGTGCCAGCAGTTTACCTCATCCAGGGAGGGGAGTTAGTTCACCCCTCCACTTT.

CDR3 residues: CASRKQGGAIYGYTF. Here the CDR3 DNA reads TGTGCCAGCAGGAAACAGGGTGGCGCGATCTATGGCTACACCTTC. V and J are TRBV7-9 and TRBJ1-2; the D gene is possibly TRBD1 (6 bases). In germline, CDR1 is SEHNR, CDR2 FQNEAQ (reference sequence). The CDR3 is 15 amino acids. The V gene lost 6 bases and the J gene lost 4 bases, with 18 bases spanning the gap.

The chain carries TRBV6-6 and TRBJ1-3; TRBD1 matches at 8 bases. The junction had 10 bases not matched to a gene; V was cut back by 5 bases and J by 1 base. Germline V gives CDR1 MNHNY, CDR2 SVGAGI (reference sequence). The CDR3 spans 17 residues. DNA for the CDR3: TGTGCCAGCAGTAGATCTTGGACAGGGTTGTCTGGAAACACCATATATTTT. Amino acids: CASSRSWTGLSGNTIYF.

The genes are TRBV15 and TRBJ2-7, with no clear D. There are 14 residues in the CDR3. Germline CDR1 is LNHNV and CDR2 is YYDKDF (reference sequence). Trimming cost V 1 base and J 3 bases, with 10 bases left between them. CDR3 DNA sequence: TGTGCCACCAGCAGAGTCGCCAATCACTACGAGCAGTACTTC. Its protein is CATSRVANHYEQYF. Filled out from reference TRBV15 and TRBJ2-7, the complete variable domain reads DAMVIQNPRYQVTQFGKPVTLSCSQTLNHNVMYWYQQKSSQAPKLLFHYYDKDFNNEADTPDNFQSRRPNTSFCFLDIRSPGLGDTAMYLCATSRVANHYEQYFGPGTRLTVT.

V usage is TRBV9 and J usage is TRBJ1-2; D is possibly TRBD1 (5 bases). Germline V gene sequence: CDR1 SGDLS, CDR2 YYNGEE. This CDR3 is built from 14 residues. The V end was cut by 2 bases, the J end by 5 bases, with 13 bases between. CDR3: CASSVGGRDYGYTF. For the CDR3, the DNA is TGTGCCAGCAGCGTCGGTGGCAGGGATTATGGCTACACCTTC. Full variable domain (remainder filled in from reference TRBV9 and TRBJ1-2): DSGVTQTPKHLITATGQRVTLRCSPRSGDLSVYWYQQSLDQGLQFLIQYYNGEERAKGNILERFSAQQFPDLHSELNLSSLELGDSALYFCASSVGGRDYGYTFGSGTRLTVV.

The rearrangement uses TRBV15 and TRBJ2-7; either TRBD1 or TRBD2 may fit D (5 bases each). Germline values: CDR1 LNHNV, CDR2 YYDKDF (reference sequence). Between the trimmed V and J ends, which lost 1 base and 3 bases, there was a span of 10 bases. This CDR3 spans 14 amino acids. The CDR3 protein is CATSRAGTLYEQYF. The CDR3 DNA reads TGTGCCACCAGCAGAGCCGGGACCCTCTACGAGCAGTACTTC.

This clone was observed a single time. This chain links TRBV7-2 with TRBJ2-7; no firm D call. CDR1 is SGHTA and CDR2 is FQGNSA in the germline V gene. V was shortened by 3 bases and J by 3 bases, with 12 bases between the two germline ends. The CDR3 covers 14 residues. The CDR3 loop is CASSFNYGDYEQYF. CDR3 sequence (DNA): TGTGCCAGCAGCTTCAATTACGGCGACTACGAGCAGTACTTC.

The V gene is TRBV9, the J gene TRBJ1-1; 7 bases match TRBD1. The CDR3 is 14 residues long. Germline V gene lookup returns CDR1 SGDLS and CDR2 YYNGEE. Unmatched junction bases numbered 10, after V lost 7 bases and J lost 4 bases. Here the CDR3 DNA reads TGTGCCAGCTCCCAGGGGGGGGCGGGCACTGAAGCTTTCTTT. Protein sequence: CASSQGGAGTEAFF.

The CDR3 DNA follows: TGTGCCAGCAGCCAAGATTGGACTACGGGAGATACGCAGTATTTT. Residues: CASSQDWTTGDTQYF. The chain has TRBV3-1 (or the pseudogene TRBV3-2) and TRBJ2-3; D may be TRBD2 (6 bases). Per germline, CDR1 LGHDT and CDR2 YNNKEL (reference sequence). Trimming stripped 0 bases from V and 5 bases from J, with 12 bases between. The CDR3 totals 15 residues.